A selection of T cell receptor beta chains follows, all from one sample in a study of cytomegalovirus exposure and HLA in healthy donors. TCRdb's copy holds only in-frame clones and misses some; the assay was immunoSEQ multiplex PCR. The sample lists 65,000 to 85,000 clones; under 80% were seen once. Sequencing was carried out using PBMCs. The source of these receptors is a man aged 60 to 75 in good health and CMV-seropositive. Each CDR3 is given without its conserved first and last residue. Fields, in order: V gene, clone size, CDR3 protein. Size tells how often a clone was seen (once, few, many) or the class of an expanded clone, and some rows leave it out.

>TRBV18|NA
ASSPPRTGGMETQY
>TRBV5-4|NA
ASSLDPGFNSPLH
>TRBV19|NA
ASSTITSGREETQY
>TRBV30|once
AWTIRTSGARGGANVLT
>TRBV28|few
ASSPIGEAGGRNEQF
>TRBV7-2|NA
ASSLAGAQETQY
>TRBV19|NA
ASSIPRQGPSGANVLT
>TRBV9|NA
ASSATAFSYEQY
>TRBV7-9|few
ASSLVPQRETQY
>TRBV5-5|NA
ASSLSGTGKTQY
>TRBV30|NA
AWRELAGYEQY
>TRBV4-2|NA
ASSQPSKGTNLY
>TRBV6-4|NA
ASRVGTSGTYSYNEQF
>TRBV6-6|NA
ASSRPGYGEQF
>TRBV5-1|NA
ASSLGQGIRRGAF
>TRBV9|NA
ASSSSGSYGGEQY
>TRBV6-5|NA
ASSQNYNEQF
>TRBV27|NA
ASALDTYTDTQY
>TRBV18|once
ASSPLTGANTEAF
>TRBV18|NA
ASSPATGGGYT
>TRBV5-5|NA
ASSPDITDTQY
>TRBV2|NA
ASSERQGNMNTEAF
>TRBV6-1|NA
ASMDSGTNEQF